The 9 T cell receptor beta chains below all came from one sample that was sequenced in a study of T cell responses to AZD1222 COVID-19 vaccine. The table came from immunoSEQ multiplex PCR; TCRdb's copy has only in-frame clones and leaves some out. The sample holds just under 85,000 clones, 86% seen once. Sequencing was performed on peripheral blood, taken on day 0 of AZD1222 vaccination. The origin of the receptors is an adult in good health.

The V call is TRBV13, the J call TRBJ1-5, with D uncertain. The length of the CDR3 is 12 residues. The germline V gene has CDR1 PRHDT and CDR2 FYEKMQ (reference sequence). V lost 3 bases and J lost 4, with 4 bases in between. CDR3 amino acids: CASSLGNQPQHF. The CDR3 region has the DNA TGTGCCAGCAGCTTGGGTAATCAGCCCCAGCATTTT.

V usage is TRBV5-1 and J usage is TRBJ1-1; D is unresolved. The V gene's germline CDR1 is SGHRS and CDR2 YFSETQ. The CDR3 loop spans 13 amino acids. V lost 1 base and J lost 4, with 8 bases in between. CDR3 in amino acids: CASSLRAGTEAFF. The CDR3, as DNA: TGCGCCAGCAGCTTGAGAGCCGGCACTGAAGCTTTCTTT.

The genes are TRBV19 and TRBJ1-1, with TRBD1 matching over 8 bases. Per germline, CDR1 LNHDA and CDR2 SQIVND (reference sequence). The CDR3 length is 13 residues. Losses at the gene ends were 5 bases for V and 2 bases for J; bases not matched to a gene: 1. CDR3 sequence: CASSQGANTEAFF. In DNA form, the CDR3 reads TGTGCCAGTAGTCAGGGGGCAAACACTGAAGCTTTCTTT. Variable domain in full (rest from reference TRBV19 and TRBJ1-1): DGGITQSPKYLFRKEGQNVTLSCEQNLNHDAMYWYRQDPGQGLRLIYYSQIVNDFQKGDIAEGYSVSREKKESFPLTVTSAQKNPTAFYLCASSQGANTEAFFGQGTRLTVV.

The chain has TRBV9 and TRBJ2-5; the match to TRBD2 covers 14 bases. Germline CDR1 reads SGDLS; CDR2 reads YYNGEE. This CDR3 region has 16 residues. The junction had 4 bases not matched to a gene; V was cut back by 3 bases and J by 3 bases. For the CDR3, the DNA is TGTGCCAGCAGCGCCGGACTAGCGGGGGGAAAAGAGACCCAGTACTTC. Amino acids: CASSAGLAGGKETQYF.

This clone has only a few counts. This sequence joins TRBV5-1 and TRBJ1-1; D possibly corresponds to TRBD1 (5 bases). The CDR3 contains 14 residues. CDR1 is SGHRS, CDR2 YFSETQ, per germline. Trimming took 4 bases from V and 8 from J, leaving 18 bases between them. Here the CDR3 DNA reads TGCGCCAGCAGCGCCTCCCCGGGGAGGGACGAAGCTTTCTTT. It encodes CASSASPGRDEAFF.

CDR3 nucleotide sequence: TGTGCCAGCAGCCAAGCTCAAGAGACCCAGTACTTC. Encoded protein: CASSQAQETQYF. This sequence joins TRBV14 and TRBJ2-5; D remains ambiguous. The CDR3 runs 12 residues. The germline V gene has CDR1 SGHDN and CDR2 FVKESK. V shed 1 base and J shed 2 bases, with 2 bases lying between them.

This sequence joins TRBV6-5 and TRBJ2-2; D remains ambiguous. Trimming took 5 bases from V and 1 from J, leaving 11 bases between them. Germline-derived CDR1 and CDR2 are MNHEY and SVGAGI. The CDR3 runs 15 residues. This CDR3 reads CASSPAAGNTGELFF. CDR3 in DNA: TGTGCCAGCAGTCCCGCGGCAGGGAACACCGGGGAGCTGTTTTTT.

The chain couples TRBV15 to TRBJ2-3; D uncertain. The V end lost 0 bases, the J end lost 0 bases, and 7 bases lay between the germline ends. CDR1 and CDR2 from the germline V gene are LNHNV and YYDKDF (reference sequence). This CDR3 contains 15 residues. For the CDR3, the DNA is TGTGCCACCAGCAGAGATTATACAAGCACAGATACGCAGTATTTT. Its protein product is CATSRDYTSTDTQYF.

CDR3 residues: CASSSRAGTTGELFF. Here the CDR3 DNA reads TGTGCCAGCAGCTCGAGGGCAGGGACCACCGGGGAGCTGTTTTTT. The chain carries TRBV11-2 and TRBJ2-2; D is perhaps TRBD1 or TRBD2 (5 bases each). CDR3 length: 15 amino acids. Trimming took 4 bases from V and 4 from J, leaving 13 bases between them. The germline gives CDR1 SGHAT, CDR2 FQNNGV.